These T cell receptor beta chains were read from a single sample in a study of cytomegalovirus exposure and HLA in healthy donors. The data were produced by immunoSEQ multiplex PCR, yet TCRdb's version contains in-frame clones alone and is incomplete. Among around 130,000 clones, 60% to 85% were seen once, and the ten largest hold 2.5% to 3.5%. The sample comprised PBMCs. The receptors shown here come from a man in his thirties or forties in good health and CMV-seronegative. Each CDR3 is given with its conserved first and last residue. Fields, in order: clone size, D gene, V gene, J gene, CDR3 DNA, CDR3 protein. The D gene is left open where the match is weak. Clone size is shown for a subset of rows, as once, few, many or a class of expanded clone.

size: -
D: -
V: TRBV2
J: TRBJ1-2
DNA: TGTGCCAGCAGTGAGGGCAGTAACTATGGCTACACCTTC
CDR3: CASSEGSNYGYTF

size: medium-sized
D: TRBD2
V: TRBV6-4
J: TRBJ2-2
DNA: TGTGCCAGCAGTAGCGGGAGCACCGGGGAGCTGTTTTTT
CDR3: CASSSGSTGELFF

size: -
D: -
V: TRBV7-8
J: TRBJ1-3
DNA: TGTGCCAGCAGCCAGAGCAGGGAGTTGCTCCGGGGACTCTCTGGAAACACCATATATTTT
CDR3: CASSQSRELLRGLSGNTIYF

size: once
D: -
V: TRBV6-5
J: TRBJ1-1
DNA: TGTGCCAGCAGTTACGGACAGTTGAACACTGAAGCTTTCTTT
CDR3: CASSYGQLNTEAFF

size: -
D: -
V: TRBV6-5
J: TRBJ2-1
DNA: TGTGCCAGCAGTCCCCGTGGAGGGATCCATGAGCAGTTCTTC
CDR3: CASSPRGGIHEQFF

size: -
D: -
V: TRBV29-1
J: TRBJ2-7
DNA: TGCAGCGTTATACAGGGTTCGGGCTACGAGCAGTACTTC
CDR3: CSVIQGSGYEQYF

size: -
D: -
V: TRBV27
J: TRBJ2-1
DNA: TGTGCCAGCAGTCCTCTAGCAAATGAGCAGTTCTTC
CDR3: CASSPLANEQFF

size: -
D: -
V: TRBV29-1
J: TRBJ1-3
DNA: TGCAGCGTTGAAGATCTCCCACAGGGAAACACCATATATTTT
CDR3: CSVEDLPQGNTIYF

size: -
D: -
V: TRBV6-1
J: TRBJ1-3
DNA: TGTGCCAGCAGGCCTACAGGGTTGGTTGGAAACACCATATATTTT
CDR3: CASRPTGLVGNTIYF

size: -
D: -
V: TRBV6-1
J: TRBJ1-5
DNA: TGTGCCAGCAGTTCCAGACAGGTTCAGCATTTT
CDR3: CASSSRQVQHF

size: few
D: -
V: TRBV19
J: TRBJ2-2
DNA: TGTGCCAGTAGTGAGACAGTGAACACCGGGGAGCTGTTTTTT
CDR3: CASSETVNTGELFF

size: -
D: TRBD2
V: TRBV4-1
J: TRBJ2-3
DNA: TGCGCCAGCAAGACTAGCGGGAGCACAGATACGCAGTATTTT
CDR3: CASKTSGSTDTQYF

size: -
D: -
V: TRBV11-2
J: TRBJ2-2
DNA: TGTGCCAGCAGCCCGGCACAGGGCACCGGGGAGCTGTTTTTT
CDR3: CASSPAQGTGELFF